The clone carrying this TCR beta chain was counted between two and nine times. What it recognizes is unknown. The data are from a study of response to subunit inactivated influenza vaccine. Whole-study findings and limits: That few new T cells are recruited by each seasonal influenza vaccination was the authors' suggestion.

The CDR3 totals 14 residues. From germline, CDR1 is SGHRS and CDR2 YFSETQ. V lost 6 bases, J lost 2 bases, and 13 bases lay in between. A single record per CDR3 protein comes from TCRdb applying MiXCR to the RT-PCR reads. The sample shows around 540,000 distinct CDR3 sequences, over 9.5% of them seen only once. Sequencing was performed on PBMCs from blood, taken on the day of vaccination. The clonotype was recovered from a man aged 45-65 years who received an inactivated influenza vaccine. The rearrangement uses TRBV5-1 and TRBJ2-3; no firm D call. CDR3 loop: CASTRTTVTDTQYF. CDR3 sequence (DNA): TGCGCCAGCACGAGGACCACCGTCACAGATACGCAGTATTTT.